The clone carrying this T cell receptor (beta chain) was seen a handful of times. CDR1 and CDR2 (germline): SNHLY, FYNNEI. This CDR3 is built from 16 residues. V lost 1 base to trimming and J lost 1 base, with 14 bases between them. The sample comes from a study of regulatory T cells in long-lasting Graves disease. Stated time point: newly diagnosed GD, antithyroid drugs for less than 3 months. PBMC-extracted RNA yielded the TCR library. HTBI primers from iRepertoire and Arm-PCR of CDR3 regions yielded the TCR beta libraries. From the multiplex PCR reads, TCRdb called clonotypes with MiXCR, one entry per CDR3 protein. The sample lists 420,000 or so distinct CDR3 sequences, roughly 15% seen once, with under 30% in the top ten. These records were also assigned to another study, of T cells in Graves' hyperthyroidism and ophthalmopathy.

The source material was peripheral blood mononuclear cells (PBMCs), sampled at new diagnosis, from a patient treated with antithyroid drugs. The genes are TRBV2 and TRBJ2-7; the D gene is possibly TRBD2 (5 bases). This TCR derives from a woman in her late teens or twenties with Graves disease. CDR3 region: CASSEGLLAASYEQYF. CDR3 sequence (DNA): TGTGCCAGCAGTGAAGGGCTTCTAGCTGCGTCCTACGAGCAGTACTTC.